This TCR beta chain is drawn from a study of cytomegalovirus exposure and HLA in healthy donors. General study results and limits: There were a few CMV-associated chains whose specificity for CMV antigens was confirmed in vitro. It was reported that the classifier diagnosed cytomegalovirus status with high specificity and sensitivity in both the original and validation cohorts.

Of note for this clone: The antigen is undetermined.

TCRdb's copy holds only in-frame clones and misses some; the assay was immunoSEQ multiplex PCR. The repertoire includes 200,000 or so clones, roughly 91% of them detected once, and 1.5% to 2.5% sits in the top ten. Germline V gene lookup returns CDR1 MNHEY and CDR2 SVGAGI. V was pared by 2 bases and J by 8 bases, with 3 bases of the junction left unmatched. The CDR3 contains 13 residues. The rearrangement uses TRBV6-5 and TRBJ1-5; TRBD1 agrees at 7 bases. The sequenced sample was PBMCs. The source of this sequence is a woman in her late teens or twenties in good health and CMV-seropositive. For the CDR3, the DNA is TGTGCCAGCAGTTACAGACAGGGTAAGCCCCAGCATTTT. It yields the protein CASSYRQGKPQHF.